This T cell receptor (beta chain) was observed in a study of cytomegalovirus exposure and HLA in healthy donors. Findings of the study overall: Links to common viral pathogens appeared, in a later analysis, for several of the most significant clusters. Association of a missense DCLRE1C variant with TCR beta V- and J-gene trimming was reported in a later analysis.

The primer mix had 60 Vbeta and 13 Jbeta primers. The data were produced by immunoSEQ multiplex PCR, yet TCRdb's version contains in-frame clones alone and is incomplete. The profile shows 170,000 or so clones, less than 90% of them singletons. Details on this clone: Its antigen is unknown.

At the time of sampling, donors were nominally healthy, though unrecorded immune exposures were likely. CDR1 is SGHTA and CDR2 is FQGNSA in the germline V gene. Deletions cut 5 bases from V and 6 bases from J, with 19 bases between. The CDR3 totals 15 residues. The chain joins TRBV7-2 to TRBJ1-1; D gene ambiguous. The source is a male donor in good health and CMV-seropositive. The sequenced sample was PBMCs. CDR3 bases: TGTGCCAGCAGCGGGCGGGGAAGGCAAGGCGCTGAAGCTTTCTTT. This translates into CASSGRGRQGAEAFF. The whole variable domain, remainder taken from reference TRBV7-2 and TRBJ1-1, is GAGVSQSPSNKVTEKGKDVELRCDPISGHTALYWYRQSLGQGLEFLIYFQGNSAPDKSGLPSDRFSAERTGGSVSTLTIQRTQQEDSAVYLCASSGRGRQGAEAFFGQGTRLTVV.